Below are 10 T cell receptor beta chains sequenced from a single sample in a study of blood T cell repertoires in COVID-19. Here immunoSEQ multiplex PCR was the method, and the copy in TCRdb shows in-frame clones only, minus some. The sample comprises roughly 45,000 clones, roughly 87% of which are singletons, and less than 25% rests with the top ten. Material: peripheral blood. Receptor source: a woman aged 60 to 75 with acute or convalescent COVID-19.

This chain connects TRBV4-3 to TRBJ2-7, with D possibly matching TRBD1 (5 bases). CDR3 length: 16 amino acids. Trimming shortened V by 0 bases and J by 0 bases, and 12 bases separated the two germline ends. CDR1 is LGHNA and CDR2 is YSLEER in the germline V gene. The CDR3 reads CASSQDPAGYSYEQYF. The CDR3 DNA sequence: TGCGCCAGCAGCCAAGATCCGGCAGGGTACTCCTACGAGCAGTACTTC.

The J gene is TRBJ2-1, the V gene TRBV12-5, with 7 bases identical to TRBD1. Germline V CDR1 and CDR2: LGHNT, FRNRAP. V gave up 1 base and J gave up 5 bases; unmatched junction bases: 2. CDR3 length equals 14 residues. CDR3 sequence reads: CASGLGDRNNEQFF. Here the CDR3 DNA reads TGTGCTAGTGGTTTGGGGGACAGAAACAATGAGCAGTTCTTC.

The chain links TRBV27 to TRBJ2-7; 10 nucleotides line up with TRBD2. The V gene's germline CDR1 is MNHEY and CDR2 SMNVEV (reference sequence). The CDR3 extends over 15 amino acids. V dropped 6 bases and J dropped 6; count of bases not matched to a gene: 11. The DNA of the CDR3 is TGTGCCAGCAGACTCTTAGCGGGGGGCCAGGTCGAGCAGTACTTC. It codes for CASRLLAGGQVEQYF.

This CDR3 reads CATSRELQGYEQYF. The CDR3 nucleotides are TGTGCCACCAGCAGAGAATTACAGGGTTACGAGCAGTACTTC. The chain employs TRBV15 and TRBJ2-7; the D gene is possibly TRBD1 (6 bases). Germline-derived CDR1 and CDR2 are LNHNV and YYDKDF (reference sequence). The ends were cut back, 0 bases at V and 4 bases at J, with 10 bases in the middle. The CDR3 is 14 residues long.

V is TRBV12-5 and J is TRBJ1-1; 7 positions match TRBD1. V was clipped by 2 bases and J by 0 bases; unmatched bases: 9. The CDR3 totals 17 residues. In germline, CDR1 is LGHNT, CDR2 FRNRAP. CDR3 nucleotides: TGTGCTAGTGGTTTGCCTCCGCCAGGGGGTTTGAACACTGAAGCTTTCTTT. It translates to CASGLPPPGGLNTEAFF. The full variable domain, in which reference TRBV12-5 and TRBJ1-1 provide the parts outside the CDR3, is DARVTQTPRHKVTEMGQEVTMRCQPILGHNTVFWYRQTMMQGLELLAYFRNRAPLDDSGMPKDRFSAEMPDATLATLKIQPSEPRDSAVYFCASGLPPPGGLNTEAFFGQGTRLTVV.

V usage is TRBV24-1 and J usage is TRBJ2-5; 8 positions match TRBD2. V was clipped by 4 bases and J by 5 bases; unmatched bases: 11. The CDR3 consists of 16 residues. Per germline, CDR1 KGHDR and CDR2 SFDVKD. The CDR3 region is CATSEALAGGEETQYF. CDR3 nucleotides: TGTGCCACCAGTGAGGCACTGGCGGGGGGCGAGGAGACCCAGTACTTC.

This clone was detected only a few times. J is TRBJ2-2 and V is TRBV6-2 or TRBV6-3, with 9 bases that match TRBD1. Looked up from germline, CDR1 is MNHEY and CDR2 is SVGEGT. J was trimmed by 8 bases and V by 1 base; bases with no gene match: 5. The CDR3 is made up of 15 amino acids. The CDR3 reads CASSYWDRDSGELFF. The CDR3 bases are TGTGCCAGCAGTTACTGGGACAGGGATTCAGGGGAGCTGTTTTTT.

The table lists this clone with a few counts. The gene calls are TRBV29-1 and TRBJ1-2; 9 bases fit TRBD1. The V gene end was trimmed by 6 bases and the J gene end by 7 bases; junction bases not matched to a gene: 6. Germline values: CDR1 SQVTM, CDR2 ANQGSEA. This CDR3 has 12 residues. The CDR3 is CSVDRGRAGYTF. In DNA, the CDR3 is TGCAGCGTAGACAGGGGGAGGGCTGGCTACACCTTC. The variable domain in full, with the rest retrieved from reference TRBV29-1 and TRBJ1-2, is SAVISQKPSRDICQRGTSLTIQCQVDSQVTMMFWYRQQPGQSLTLIATANQGSEATYESGFVIDKFPISRPNLTFSTLTVSNMSPEDSSIYLCSVDRGRAGYTFGSGTRLTVV.

The V call is TRBV15, the J call TRBJ1-5; D uncertain. The germline V gene encodes CDR1 LNHNV and CDR2 YYDKDF (reference sequence). V was trimmed by 4 bases and J by 4 bases, leaving 14 bases between them. There are 15 residues in the CDR3. CDR3 DNA sequence: TGTGCCACCAGCATCCGGCTCGGGTTTAATCAGCCCCAGCATTTT. Translation gives CATSIRLGFNQPQHF.

The genes are TRBV7-8 and TRBJ1-6, with D hard to call. Trimming removed 1 base at V and 6 bases at J, with 4 bases between. The CDR3 has 13 residues. Germline V gene sequence: CDR1 SGHVS, CDR2 FQNEAQ. The CDR3 nucleotides read TGTGCCAGCAGCTTAGGGCCTAATTCACCCCTCCACTTT. Protein sequence: CASSLGPNSPLHF.